This T cell receptor (beta chain) is from a study of human T cells and chemical hapten exposure. Overall study: An approximately 2 cm by approximately 2 cm inner upper arm patch received 2% DPC for sensitization. Per-sample variation in TCR yield stemmed mainly from small pooled library volume differences.

Time point given: patch test 2, 6 weeks after DPC sensitization. Treatment defined: therapeutic diphenylcyclopropenone sensitization with weekly scalp DPC. From germline, CDR1 is MDHEN and CDR2 SYDVKM. This CDR3 has 13 amino acids. Trimming at V came to 5 bases and at J to 4 bases, leaving 5 bases not matched to a gene. One entry per CDR3 protein, called by TCRdb with MiXCR from the RACE reads. The table records approximately 80,000 distinct CDR3 sequences, roughly 10% of them present only once. The rearrangement joins TRBV28 to TRBJ2-7; 7 bases are shared with TRBD1. The clonotype was recovered from a woman between 25 and 40 years old with alopecia areata. Some clones in this sample may be carry-over from other donors' samples. The sample was whole blood, taken in connection with sensitization to the hapten diphenylcyclopropenone (DPC). The CDR3 reads CASSPGDSYEQYF. CDR3 DNA sequence: TGTGCCAGCAGTCCCGGGGACAGTTACGAGCAGTACTTC.